A selection of T cell receptor beta chains follows, all from one sample in a study of Ad26.COV2.S vaccination and SARS-CoV-2 variants. TCRdb keeps only in-frame clones here, not all; method: immunoSEQ multiplex PCR. The sample contains roughly 680,000 clones, 89% of which appear only once. Sequenced here: peripheral blood, sampled in a trial of Ad26.COV2.S vaccine versus placebo. Receptor source: a person aged 18-65 years who received the Ad26.COV2.S COVID-19 vaccine or a placebo. Both conserved end residues are part of each CDR3. D genes are given only for firm matches. A clone size is listed for some rows: how often the clone was seen (once, few, many), or a class if it is expanded.

cdr3_nt: TGTGCAAGTCGCACGGGACAGGGAAGGGGCACTGAAGCTTTCTTT; cdr3_aa: CASRTGQGRGTEAFF; j_call: TRBJ1-1; cdr3_length: 15; d_call: .; clone_size: few; v_call: TRBV12-2
cdr3_nt: TGTGCCAGCAGCCTGACAGGGGCCTATGGCTACACCTTC; cdr3_aa: CASSLTGAYGYTF; j_call: TRBJ1-2; cdr3_length: 13; d_call: TRBD1; clone_size: .; v_call: TRBV7-2
cdr3_nt: TGCGCCAGCAGCCAAGTATTCGGGTTAAATGAAAAACTGTTTTTT; cdr3_aa: CASSQVFGLNEKLFF; j_call: TRBJ1-4; cdr3_length: 15; d_call: .; clone_size: .; v_call: TRBV4-3
cdr3_nt: TGTGCCAGCTCACCGGGACGGACAGGATCGAACACCGGGGAGCTGTTTTTT; cdr3_aa: CASSPGRTGSNTGELFF; j_call: TRBJ2-2; cdr3_length: 17; d_call: TRBD1; clone_size: .; v_call: TRBV18
cdr3_nt: TGTGCCAGCAGCCCCAGGGTTCGGCGGGAGGGTGAGCAGTTCTTC; cdr3_aa: CASSPRVRREGEQFF; j_call: TRBJ2-1; cdr3_length: 15; d_call: TRBD2; clone_size: .; v_call: TRBV7-9
cdr3_nt: TGTGCCAGCAGTGAAGCGAAGGGCAGGGGGCGGGAGACCCAGTACTTC; cdr3_aa: CASSEAKGRGRETQYF; j_call: TRBJ2-5; cdr3_length: 16; d_call: TRBD1; clone_size: once; v_call: TRBV2
cdr3_nt: TGTGCCAGCACCATAAATGAGGAGCAGTTCTTC; cdr3_aa: CASTINEEQFF; j_call: TRBJ2-1; cdr3_length: 11; d_call: .; clone_size: once; v_call: TRBV6-6
cdr3_nt: TGCGCCAGCAGCCATGCCCCGCGGGGACAGGGCTTCGTTACGCAGTATTTT; cdr3_aa: CASSHAPRGQGFVTQYF; j_call: TRBJ2-3; cdr3_length: 17; d_call: TRBD1; clone_size: .; v_call: TRBV4-1
cdr3_nt: TGTGCCAGCAGCCCACCGGGACAGGGGGCAGAGGGCTACACCTTC; cdr3_aa: CASSPPGQGAEGYTF; j_call: TRBJ1-2; cdr3_length: 15; d_call: TRBD1; clone_size: .; v_call: TRBV7-9
cdr3_nt: TGTGCCAGCAGCTTGGCTAGCGGGAGTGATACGCAGTATTTT; cdr3_aa: CASSLASGSDTQYF; j_call: TRBJ2-3; cdr3_length: 14; d_call: TRBD2; clone_size: .; v_call: TRBV7-8
cdr3_nt: TGTGCCTACGGGAGAAAGGCCGATCAGCCCCAGCATTTT; cdr3_aa: CAYGRKADQPQHF; j_call: TRBJ1-5; cdr3_length: 13; d_call: .; clone_size: .; v_call: TRBV30
cdr3_nt: TGTGCCAGTAGTGCTTGGACAGGTGGCTACACCTTC; cdr3_aa: CASSAWTGGYTF; j_call: TRBJ1-2; cdr3_length: 12; d_call: TRBD1; clone_size: .; v_call: TRBV19
cdr3_nt: TGTGCCAGCTCACCATCACAGGGGAGGGGCACTGAAGCTTTCTTT; cdr3_aa: CASSPSQGRGTEAFF; j_call: TRBJ1-1; cdr3_length: 15; d_call: TRBD1; clone_size: .; v_call: TRBV18
cdr3_nt: TGTGCCAGCAGTCTACAGGCTTACGAGCAGTACTTC; cdr3_aa: CASSLQAYEQYF; j_call: TRBJ2-7; cdr3_length: 12; d_call: .; clone_size: .; v_call: TRBV2
cdr3_nt: TGTGCCAGCAGTTACTCGTGGCCACCCCAGCATTTT; cdr3_aa: CASSYSWPPQHF; j_call: TRBJ1-5; cdr3_length: 12; d_call: .; clone_size: .; v_call: TRBV6-2/TRBV6-3
cdr3_nt: TGTGCCAGCAGCCAAGCCGGGACAGTCTATAATTCACCCCTCCACTTT; cdr3_aa: CASSQAGTVYNSPLHF; j_call: TRBJ1-6; cdr3_length: 16; d_call: TRBD1; clone_size: .; v_call: TRBV4-2